Reported below is one TCR beta chain. Antigen specificity is unknown. CDR1 is SGHDT, CDR2 YYEEEE, per germline. Between the trimmed V and J ends, which lost 1 base and 0 bases, there was a span of 17 bases. The CDR3 loop spans 17 amino acids. Only in-frame clones appear in the TCRdb table, and some are missing; sequencing was by immunoSEQ multiplex PCR. The sample shows 50,000 to 60,000 clones, around 87% of them seen only once. The data are from a study of OX40 agonist ivuxolimab in advanced cancers. Study-level information: Ivuxolimab is a fully human IgG2 antibody that activates OX40 (CD134).

General study findings and limits: CD4+ T cells averaged fewer expanded clones than CD8+ T cells.

This sequence originates from an adult with an advanced solid tumor such as melanoma, head and neck, liver or kidney cancer. Sequencing was performed on CD4+ or CD8+ T cells sorted from blood, taken in a trial of the OX40 agonist ivuxolimab. The chain links TRBV5-6 to TRBJ2-7, with D perhaps TRBD1 (5 bases). CDR3 DNA sequence: TGTGCCAGCAGCTTGAGGACACAAGGCCTTAGCTCCTACGAGCAGTACTTC. This translates into CASSLRTQGLSSYEQYF.